Each of the 10 T cell receptor beta chains below was sequenced from the same sample in a study of T cell changes during pregnancy in multiple sclerosis. Data came from immunoSEQ multiplex PCR; TCRdb stores just in-frame clones and leaves some out. The sample consists of more than 85,000 clones, around 93% of them appearing once. The sequencing here drew on peripheral blood, taken before pregnancy. All receptors derive from a female donor with multiple sclerosis, enrolled in a pregnancy study.

The V and J genes are TRBV19 and TRBJ1-3; D is uncertain. CDR3 length: 14 amino acids. Deletions cut 3 bases from V and 0 bases from J, with 6 bases between. Germline loops: CDR1 LNHDA, CDR2 SQIVND (reference sequence). DNA for the CDR3: TGTGCCAGTAGTATGGGCGACTCTGGAAACACCATATATTTT. Residues: CASSMGDSGNTIYF.

The chain joins TRBV11-2 to TRBJ1-2; 7 positions match TRBD1. The junction had 5 bases not matched to a gene; V was cut back by 5 bases and J by 8 bases. The CDR3 runs to 12 residues. Germline V gene sequence: CDR1 SGHAT, CDR2 FQNNGV. CDR3: CASSPRQGGYTF. CDR3 DNA sequence: TGTGCCAGCAGCCCTCGACAGGGCGGCTACACCTTC.

The chain uses TRBV4-1 and TRBJ2-1; no reliable D call. The CDR3 is 13 amino acids. Trimming stripped 1 base from V and 6 bases from J, with 7 bases between. CDR1 and CDR2 from the germline V gene are MGHRA and YSYEKL. The CDR3 here is CASSQVTVNEQFF. In DNA form, the CDR3 reads TGCGCCAGCAGCCAAGTCACGGTCAATGAGCAGTTCTTC.

The rearrangement uses TRBV4-1 and TRBJ2-7; 10 positions agree with TRBD1. This CDR3 comprises 16 residues. Germline trimming cut 1 base from V and 5 bases from J; bases unmatched to any gene: 8. Per germline, CDR1 MGHRA and CDR2 YSYEKL. The CDR3 loop is CASSQVWDRGYNEQYF. DNA for the CDR3: TGCGCCAGCAGCCAAGTTTGGGACAGGGGTTATAACGAGCAGTACTTC.

The V gene is TRBV28, the J gene TRBJ1-5; D ambiguous. V lost 7 bases and J 7 bases, leaving 17 bases between the germline ends. CDR1 is MDHEN and CDR2 is SYDVKM in the germline V gene. The length of the CDR3 is 14 residues. Here the CDR3 DNA reads TGTGCCAGCATTATTTCGGCCCCAGGACAGCCCCAGCATTTT. Protein product: CASIISAPGQPQHF.

This clone came up once. V usage is TRBV5-1 and J usage is TRBJ2-1; 16 bases match TRBD2. The CDR3 has 17 residues. Per the germline V gene, CDR1 is SGHRS and CDR2 is YFSETQ. V gave up 4 bases and J gave up 8 bases; unmatched junction bases: 9. For the CDR3, the DNA is TGCGCCAGCAGCGCAGGGACTAGCGGGAGGGGGGGGGATGAGCAGTTCTTC. Amino acids: CASSAGTSGRGGDEQFF.

The chain links TRBV5-1 to TRBJ2-7, with 8 bases fitting TRBD1. Trimming removed 0 bases from V and 3 bases from J; junction bases left unmatched: 8. Germline V gene lookup returns CDR1 SGHRS and CDR2 YFSETQ. The CDR3 runs to 16 residues. The CDR3 nucleotides are TGCGCCAGCAGCTTGGTTCTCCAGGGGGCTGTCTACGAGCAGTACTTC. This translates into CASSLVLQGAVYEQYF.

The chain combines TRBV4-1 with TRBJ2-7; tentatively, D is TRBD2 (6 bases). Trimming stripped 0 bases from V and 2 bases from J, with 11 bases between. From germline, CDR1 is MGHRA and CDR2 YSYEKL. This CDR3 has 15 amino acids. The CDR3 region is CASSQEEGRTYEQYF. DNA for the CDR3: TGCGCCAGCAGCCAAGAGGAGGGGCGTACCTACGAGCAGTACTTC.

The chain joins TRBV7-3 to TRBJ2-3; TRBD2 matches 12 bases. Germline CDR1 reads SGHTA; CDR2 reads FQGTGA. V was clipped by 5 bases and J by 4 bases; unmatched bases: 10. The CDR3 runs 17 residues. DNA for the CDR3: TGTGCCAGCAGCCCTGACCAGACTAGCGGGAGTGCAGATACGCAGTATTTT. This gives the protein CASSPDQTSGSADTQYF. Together with reference TRBV7-3 and TRBJ2-3, the CDR3 gives the full variable domain: GAGVSQTPSNKVTEKGKYVELRCDPISGHTALYWYRQSLGQGPEFLIYFQGTGAADDSGLPNDRFFAVRPEGSVSTLKIQRTERGDSAVYLCASSPDQTSGSADTQYFGPGTRLTVL.

V gene TRBV4-2 combines with J gene TRBJ2-7; 7 bases line up with TRBD2. This CDR3 is 14 amino acids long. V was clipped by 1 base and J by 4 bases; unmatched bases: 4. Germline CDR1 LGHNA, CDR2 YNFKEQ. The CDR3 nucleotides read TGTGCCAGCAGCCAAGGGGGGGGTTTATACGAGCAGTACTTC. It is translated as CASSQGGGLYEQYF.